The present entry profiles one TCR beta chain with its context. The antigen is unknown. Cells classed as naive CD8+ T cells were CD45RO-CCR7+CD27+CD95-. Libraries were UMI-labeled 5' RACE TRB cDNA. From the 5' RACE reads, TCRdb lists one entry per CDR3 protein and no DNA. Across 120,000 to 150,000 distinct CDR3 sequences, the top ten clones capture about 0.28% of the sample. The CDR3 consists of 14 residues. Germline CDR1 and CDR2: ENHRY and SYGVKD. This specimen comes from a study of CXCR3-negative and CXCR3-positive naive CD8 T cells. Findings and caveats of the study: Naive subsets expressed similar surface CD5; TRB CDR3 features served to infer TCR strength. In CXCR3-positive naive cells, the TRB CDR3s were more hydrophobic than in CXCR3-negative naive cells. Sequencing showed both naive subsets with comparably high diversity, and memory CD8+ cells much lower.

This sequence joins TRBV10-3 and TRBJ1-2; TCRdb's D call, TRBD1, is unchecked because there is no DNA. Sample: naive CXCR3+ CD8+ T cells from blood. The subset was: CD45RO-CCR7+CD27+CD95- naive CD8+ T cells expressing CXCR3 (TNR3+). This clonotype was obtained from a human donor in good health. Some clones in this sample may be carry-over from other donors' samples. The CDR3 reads CAISDPDSPYGYTF.